The following is a T cell receptor beta chain sequence with its context. This specimen belongs to a study of identical twins. The CDR3 runs to 14 residues. Germline assignment: CDR1 SGHRS and CDR2 YFSETQ. The V segment lost 3 bases and the J segment 4 bases; nucleotides outside the gene matches: 3. TCRdb called the 5' RACE reads again in MiXCR, with one record for every CDR3 protein. The table has about 810,000 distinct CDR3 sequences, around 12% seen once; the top ten hold 1.5% to 2%. These records were also assigned to another study, of yellow fever vaccine responses in identical twins.

This sequence joins TRBV5-1 and TRBJ2-5; 10 bases fit TRBD2. The material sequenced was PBMCs. The receptor was derived from a woman between 18 and 30 years old in good health. In nucleotides, the CDR3 is TGCGCCAGCAGCTCCCGACTAGCGGGAGAGACCCAGTACTTC. It is translated as CASSSRLAGETQYF.